This TCR beta chain was observed in a study of identifying expanded T cells in peripheral blood. General study results and limits: Over approximately two and four weeks, about 16 and 19 clones changed, versus more than 1 between replicates.

The assay was immunoSEQ multiplex PCR, and TCRdb's table has in-frame clones only and misses some. The sample holds about 100,000 clones, over 80% seen once. The CDR3 loop spans 13 amino acids. Per germline, CDR1 SGHRS and CDR2 YFSETQ. V dropped 5 bases and J dropped 4 bases, with 12 bases sitting between them. Details on this clone: Its cognate antigen is unknown.

The chain couples TRBV5-1 to TRBJ1-1; D call uncertain. Sequencing input: blood. This TCR came from a person between 18 and 69 years old in good health. The CDR3 region is CASREGRFTEAFF. The CDR3 DNA is TGCGCCAGCAGGGAGGGTCGTTTCACTGAAGCTTTCTTT.